This T cell receptor beta chain is from a study of T cell responses to AZD1222 COVID-19 vaccine. The ends lost 3 bases at V and 4 bases at J; junction bases unmatched: 12. Per the germline V gene, CDR1 is MGHDK and CDR2 is SYGVNS. The CDR3 length is 18 residues. TCRdb's copy holds only in-frame clones and misses some; the assay was immunoSEQ multiplex PCR. Of tens of thousands of clones listed, about four fifths are singletons. This TCR came from an adult in good health. Material: peripheral blood, obtained on day 0 of AZD1222 vaccination. The chain couples TRBV25-1 to TRBJ2-2, with 9 bases identical to TRBD2. Here the CDR3 DNA reads TGTGCCAGCAGTGACCCCCAAGCGGGGGGCAGGGGCACCGGGGAGCTGTTTTTT. It yields the protein CASSDPQAGGRGTGELFF.